This T cell receptor beta chain was captured by sequencing in a study of T cells in localized non-small cell lung cancer. This clone was seen a handful of times. The antigen is not known. V was cut by 5 bases and J by 6 bases, with 13 bases left in between. The CDR3 spans 14 residues. Germline CDR1 is LNHDA and CDR2 is SQIVND (reference sequence). Profiling relied on immunoSEQ multiplex PCR, and the TCRdb table lists in-frame clones only, not all of them. The profile shows some 22,000 clones, approximately 84% of them singletons. Notes on the study in general: Adjacent lung had a median approximately 57 of the 100 largest tumor clones.

The V gene is TRBV19, the J gene TRBJ1-4; D perhaps matches TRBD1 (5 bases). The material was peripheral blood, obtained before any cancer treatment. The TCR was taken from a man aged 40 to 70 with stage I lung adenocarcinoma. The CDR3 nucleotides read TGTGCCAGTAGTTCCGGGACCCGGGATGAAAAACTGTTTTTT. It translates to CASSSGTRDEKLFF. Filled out from reference TRBV19 and TRBJ1-4, the complete variable domain reads DGGITQSPKYLFRKEGQNVTLSCEQNLNHDAMYWYRQDPGQGLRLIYYSQIVNDFQKGDIAEGYSVSREKKESFPLTVTSAQKNPTAFYLCASSSGTRDEKLFFGSGTQLSVL.